The 30 T cell receptor beta chains below all came from one sample that was sequenced in a study of shared clonotypes between healthy human individuals. Produced via immunoSEQ multiplex PCR; TCRdb's table is partial and in-frame only. There are approximately 530,000 clones in the sample; 95% to 96% occur only once, and 0.064% lies in the top ten. The source material was naive CD4+ T cells sorted from blood. Subset indicated: CD45RA+ positively selected. Receptors originate from a woman aged 30 to 39 in good health.

The V call is TRBV7-8, the J call TRBJ2-1; TRBD2 matches at 7 bases. The CDR3 is 16 amino acids. After removal of 2 bases from V and 0 bases from J, the junction contained 4 bases not matched to a gene. Germline V gene lookup returns CDR1 SGHVS and CDR2 FQNEAQ. The CDR3 protein is CASSLWGGGSYNEQFF. CDR3 DNA sequence: TGTGCCAGCAGCTTATGGGGGGGAGGCTCCTACAATGAGCAGTTCTTC.

This clone occurred a few times. The rearrangement joins TRBV7-2 to TRBJ2-7; D is undetermined. With 1 base removed from V and 2 bases from J, the gap between germline ends came to 6 bases. Germline V gene data show CDR1 as SGHTA and CDR2 as FQGNSA. The length of the CDR3 is 13 residues. CDR3: CASSLGRTYEQYF. The CDR3 nucleotides are TGTGCCAGCAGCTTAGGACGGACCTACGAGCAGTACTTC.

Of note for this clone: One end of the junction does not line up with germline, which may come from a read error. This rearrangement joins TRBV28 to TRBJ2-7; 12 bases agree with TRBD2. CDR1 and CDR2 from the germline V gene are MDHEN and SYDVKM. The CDR3 totals 12 residues. The CDR3: CASSPSGRATEF. The CDR3 DNA reads TGTGCCAGCAGTCCTAGCGGGAGGGCCACGGAGTTC. The entire variable domain, with the rest obtained from reference TRBV28 and TRBJ2-7, is as follows: DVKVTQSSRYLVKRTGEKVFLECVQDMDHENMFWYRQDPGLGLRLIYFSYDVKMKEKGDIPEGYSVSREKKERFSLILESASTNQTSMYLCASSPSGRATEFGPGTRLTVT.

The chain carries TRBV7-9 and TRBJ1-3, with no clear D. Germline CDR1 and CDR2: SEHNR and FQNEAQ (reference sequence). Trimming cost V 5 bases and J 4 bases, with 9 bases left between them. The CDR3 length is 13 residues. CDR3 sequence reads: CASSTTGGNTIYF. In DNA, the CDR3 is TGTGCCAGCAGCACGACTGGGGGAAACACCATATATTTT. Full variable domain (missing parts from reference TRBV7-9 and TRBJ1-3): DTGVSQNPRHKITKRGQNVTFRCDPISEHNRLYWYRQTLGQGPEFLTYFQNEAQLEKSRLLSDRFSAERPKGSFSTLEIQRTEQGDSAMYLCASSTTGGNTIYFGEGSWLTVV.

This chain connects TRBV7-8 to TRBJ2-1; TRBD2 aligns across 9 bases. Germline-derived CDR1 and CDR2 are SGHVS and FQNEAQ. The CDR3 spans 17 residues. The ends lost 1 base at V and 5 bases at J; junction bases unmatched: 9. CDR3 region: CASSLVRWLAGNNEQFF. CDR3 nucleotide sequence: TGTGCCAGCAGCTTAGTGCGGTGGCTAGCGGGGAACAATGAGCAGTTCTTC.

A remark on this clone: Additional DNA sequences in this sample encode the identical CDR3. The V call is TRBV2, the J call TRBJ1-2, with 11 bases aligning to TRBD1. Germline CDR1 reads SNHLY; CDR2 reads FYNNEI. The CDR3 runs 13 residues. Trimming took 6 bases from V and 5 from J; bases not matched to a gene: 2. The CDR3 region is CASRDRGPYGYTF. CDR3 in DNA: TGTGCCAGCAGGGACAGGGGGCCATATGGCTACACCTTC.

This chain joins TRBV28 and TRBJ1-2; the D gene is possibly TRBD1 (6 bases). The V end was cut by 0 bases, the J end by 8 bases, with 7 bases between. This CDR3 spans 12 amino acids. The germline V gene has CDR1 MDHEN and CDR2 SYDVKM. CDR3 amino acids: CASSLWGTGYTF. CDR3 DNA sequence: TGTGCCAGCAGTTTATGGGGGACAGGCTACACCTTC.

This clone was seen more than once but under ten times. This chain joins TRBV7-2 and TRBJ2-7, with TRBD2 as a possible D gene (7 bases). The ends were cut back, 5 bases at V and 7 bases at J, with 15 bases in the middle. There are 13 residues in the CDR3. Germline lookup yields CDR1 SGHTA and CDR2 FQGNSA. CDR3 amino acids: CASSTGPGGEQYF. The CDR3 coding sequence is TGTGCCAGCAGCACAGGGCCGGGGGGTGAGCAGTACTTC. Supplemented by reference TRBV7-2 and TRBJ2-7, the full variable domain reads GAGVSQSPSNKVTEKGKDVELRCDPISGHTALYWYRQSLGQGLEFLIYFQGNSAPDKSGLPSDRFSAERTGGSVSTLTIQRTQQEDSAVYLCASSTGPGGEQYFGPGTRLTVT.

This chain uses TRBV28 with TRBJ1-5; D uncertain. The CDR3 sequence is 12 residues long. V lost 7 bases, J lost 6 bases, and 10 bases lay in between. CDR1 MDHEN and CDR2 SYDVKM come from the germline V gene. CDR3 nucleotide sequence: TGTGCCAGCAATTTTATCGGTCAGCCCCAGCATTTT. Its protein product is CASNFIGQPQHF.

This clone occurred once. The sample holds other DNA sequences that translate to the same CDR3. The chain uses TRBV7-9 and TRBJ1-2, with a weak D call TRBD1 (5 bases). V was shortened by 1 base and J by 2 bases, with 8 bases between the two germline ends. The CDR3 covers 14 residues. Germline V lookup: CDR1 SEHNR, CDR2 FQNEAQ (reference sequence). The CDR3, as DNA: TGTGCCAGCAGCTTAGAAACAGGAAACTATGGCTACACCTTC. Amino acids: CASSLETGNYGYTF. Full variable domain (missing parts from reference TRBV7-9 and TRBJ1-2): DTGVSQNPRHKITKRGQNVTFRCDPISEHNRLYWYRQTLGQGPEFLTYFQNEAQLEKSRLLSDRFSAERPKGSFSTLEIQRTEQGDSAMYLCASSLETGNYGYTFGSGTRLTVV.

This chain connects TRBV6-1 to TRBJ2-6; D is unresolved. Germline V gene sequence: CDR1 MNHNS, CDR2 SASEGT. The CDR3 spans 18 residues. V was pared by 3 bases and J by 0 bases, with 15 bases between. CDR3 sequence: CASSDGGRWFSGANVLTF. The CDR3 DNA follows: TGTGCCAGCAGTGACGGTGGCAGATGGTTCTCTGGGGCCAACGTCCTGACTTTC.

The chain recombines TRBV6-5 with TRBJ1-1, with TRBD1 as a possible D gene (6 bases). The CDR3 contains 14 residues. The germline CDR1 and CDR2 sequences are MNHEY and SVGAGI. V was trimmed by 4 bases and J by 4 bases, leaving 13 bases between them. CDR3 sequence reads: CASSSLTGSTEAFF. CDR3 nucleotides: TGTGCCAGCAGTTCCCTGACAGGCTCCACTGAAGCTTTCTTT.

The V gene is TRBV28, the J gene TRBJ1-1; D unresolved. Germline lookup yields CDR1 MDHEN and CDR2 SYDVKM. The CDR3 is 19 amino acids. V dropped 5 bases and J dropped 2 bases, with 27 bases sitting between them. The DNA for the CDR3 is TGTGCCAGCAGTAGCCGTCTTATCGGGAACTTCGTCTCTAACACTGAAGCTTTCTTT. Translation gives CASSSRLIGNFVSNTEAFF.

This chain links TRBV5-6 with TRBJ2-5; D is possibly TRBD2 (6 bases). V shed 2 bases and J shed 4 bases, with 18 bases lying between them. The CDR3 runs to 16 residues. In germline, CDR1 is SGHDT, CDR2 YYEEEE. CDR3 loop: CASSFGSGGVGETQYF. In nucleotides, the CDR3 is TGTGCCAGCAGCTTCGGGTCCGGGGGAGTAGGAGAGACCCAGTACTTC.

This clone has just one count. The chain links TRBV11-2 to TRBJ2-7; 9 positions agree with TRBD1. CDR3 length equals 15 residues. V dropped 3 bases and J dropped 5; count of bases not matched to a gene: 8. The germline gives CDR1 SGHAT, CDR2 FQNNGV. Here the CDR3 reads CASSFIRDRVHEQYF. DNA for the CDR3: TGTGCCAGCAGCTTCATCCGGGACAGGGTTCACGAGCAGTACTTC.

The genes are TRBV10-1 and TRBJ1-4; D ambiguous. This CDR3 comprises 15 residues. V shed 5 bases and J shed 7 bases, with 17 bases lying between them. CDR1 is WNHNN and CDR2 is SYGVQD in the germline V gene (reference sequence). CDR3 DNA sequence: TGCGCCAGCAGTTTACTCCTCGTCGACGGTGAAAAACTGTTTTTT. Protein product: CASSLLLVDGEKLFF.

The CDR3, as DNA: TGTGCCAGCAGTAGCGGGAGGGCCCGAGATACGCAGTATTTT. Translated, it gives CASSSGRARDTQYF. The chain uses TRBV6-1 and TRBJ2-3; 10 nucleotides line up with TRBD2. CDR1 is MNHNS and CDR2 is SASEGT in the germline V gene. V was pared by 5 bases and J by 5 bases, with 4 bases of the junction left unmatched. The CDR3 spans 14 residues.

This chain uses TRBV28 with TRBJ1-2, with TRBD1 matching over 8 bases. CDR1 MDHEN and CDR2 SYDVKM come from the germline V gene. This CDR3 spans 14 amino acids. Losses at the gene ends were 4 bases for V and 2 bases for J; bases not matched to a gene: 3. The CDR3 here is CASSWTGPNYGYTF. For the CDR3, the DNA is TGTGCCAGCAGTTGGACAGGGCCAAACTATGGCTACACCTTC.

DNA for the CDR3: TGTGCCAGCAGCTCTTCCCATTTTCGACTAGCGGGAGAGCCCTACGAGCAGTACTTC. This encodes CASSSSHFRLAGEPYEQYF. J is TRBJ2-7 and V is TRBV13; 12 bases fit TRBD2. Germline assignment: CDR1 PRHDT and CDR2 FYEKMQ (reference sequence). This CDR3 region has 19 residues. The junction had 15 bases not matched to a gene; V was cut back by 4 bases and J by 2 bases.

This rearrangement joins TRBV7-2 to TRBJ1-1; D not certain. Germline V gene data show CDR1 as SGHTA and CDR2 as FQGNSA. V was shortened by 0 bases and J by 0 bases, with 5 bases between the two germline ends. The CDR3 runs 14 residues. The DNA of the CDR3 is TGTGCCAGCAGCTTAGCCCGTTTGAACACTGAAGCTTTCTTT. Translated: CASSLARLNTEAFF.

V and J are TRBV7-6 and TRBJ2-7; unclear D gene. Trimming pared 1 base from V and 0 bases from J, leaving 10 bases between. The CDR3 contains 15 residues. Germline V gene sequence: CDR1 SGHVS, CDR2 FNYEAQ. The CDR3 sequence: CASSLGPHSSYEQYF. In DNA, the CDR3 is TGTGCCAGCAGCTTAGGGCCACATAGCTCCTACGAGCAGTACTTC.

The gene calls are TRBV6-6 and TRBJ1-1; D remains ambiguous. V was trimmed by 7 bases and J by 1 base, leaving 10 bases between them. The CDR3 loop spans 13 amino acids. Germline-derived CDR1 and CDR2 are MNHNY and SVGAGI (reference sequence). The CDR3 DNA reads as TGTGCCAGCAAATGGCGAGAGAACACTGAAGCTTTCTTT. Residues: CASKWRENTEAFF.

The chain links TRBV14 to TRBJ2-7; D is unclear. The V end was cut by 1 base, the J end by 0 bases, with 4 bases between. This CDR3 contains 13 residues. The germline gives CDR1 SGHDN, CDR2 FVKESK. The CDR3 region has the DNA TGTGCCAGCAGCCAAGTGAACTCCTACGAGCAGTACTTC. This gives the protein CASSQVNSYEQYF.

The chain links TRBV5-4 to TRBJ2-1; weak D call: TRBD1 (6 bases). V lost 6 bases, J lost 4 bases, and 14 bases lay in between. Germline values: CDR1 SGHNT, CDR2 YYREEE (reference sequence). The CDR3 extends over 14 amino acids. The CDR3, as DNA: TGTGCCAGCACCCACCGTCAGGGGTACAATGAGCAGTTCTTC. Translating it yields CASTHRQGYNEQFF.

V gene TRBV30 combines with J gene TRBJ2-5; D may be TRBD1 or TRBD2 (6 bases each). Per germline, CDR1 GTSNPN and CDR2 SVGIG (reference sequence). With 3 bases removed from V and 3 bases from J, the gap between germline ends came to 11 bases. There are 13 residues in the CDR3. Here the CDR3 reads CAWRLGGKETQYF. The CDR3 region has the DNA TGTGCCTGGAGATTAGGGGGGAAAGAGACCCAGTACTTC. Drawing the rest from reference TRBV30 and TRBJ2-5, the complete variable domain is SQTIHQWPATLVQPVGSPLSLECTVEGTSNPNLYWYRQAAGRGLQLLFYSVGIGQISSEVPQNLSASRPQDRQFILSSKKLLLSDSGFYLCAWRLGGKETQYFGPGTRLLVL.

The V call is TRBV7-3, the J call TRBJ2-2, with TRBD2 identical over 10 bases. The CDR3 totals 18 residues. Germline V gene sequence: CDR1 SGHTA, CDR2 FQGTGA. V was pared by 5 bases and J by 1 base, with 10 bases of the junction left unmatched. CDR3 in DNA: TGTGCCAGCAGCCAAATGGGGACTAGCGACAAGAACACCGGGGAGCTGTTTTTT. This codes for CASSQMGTSDKNTGELFF.

V is TRBV14 and J is TRBJ1-1, with D unclear. The CDR3 totals 13 residues. The V and J ends lost 1 base and 4 bases respectively, with 7 bases between them. Germline-derived CDR1 and CDR2 are SGHDN and FVKESK. DNA for the CDR3: TGTGCCAGCAGCCAAGCCCATCCCACTGAAGCTTTCTTT. Translated: CASSQAHPTEAFF.

J is TRBJ1-4 and V is TRBV19, with D maybe TRBD1 (5 bases). The CDR3 has 15 amino acids. Per the germline V gene, CDR1 is LNHDA and CDR2 is SQIVND (reference sequence). V was cut by 6 bases and J by 6 bases, with 17 bases left in between. The CDR3 protein is CASSRNLGAYEKLFF. CDR3 coding DNA: TGTGCCAGTAGCCGCAACCTCGGGGCGTATGAAAAACTGTTTTTT. The whole variable domain, remainder taken from reference TRBV19 and TRBJ1-4, is DGGITQSPKYLFRKEGQNVTLSCEQNLNHDAMYWYRQDPGQGLRLIYYSQIVNDFQKGDIAEGYSVSREKKESFPLTVTSAQKNPTAFYLCASSRNLGAYEKLFFGSGTQLSVL.

The chain employs TRBV28 and TRBJ2-3; 15 bases are a match to TRBD2. Germline assignment: CDR1 MDHEN and CDR2 SYDVKM. The CDR3 totals 17 residues. V was clipped by 8 bases and J by 7 bases; unmatched bases: 13. CDR3 coding DNA: TGTGCCAGCGAACGGGGGACTAGCGGGAGGAGCCCACATACGCAGTATTTT. This sequence encodes CASERGTSGRSPHTQYF.

V and J are TRBV4-2 and TRBJ2-5; perhaps TRBD2 as D (7 bases). The germline V gene encodes CDR1 LGHNA and CDR2 YNFKEQ. V gave up 0 bases and J gave up 9 bases, with 20 bases separating them. There are 16 residues in the CDR3. CDR3 loop: CASSQDSSGNAGAQYF. The DNA for the CDR3 is TGTGCCAGCAGCCAAGATTCCAGCGGGAATGCAGGGGCCCAGTACTTC.